These 8 T cell receptor beta chains were all obtained from the same sample, sequenced in a study of T cell responses to AZD1222 COVID-19 vaccine. Libraries were prepared by immunoSEQ multiplex PCR; TCRdb keeps only in-frame clonotypes and omits some of them. The profile shows 250,000 to 300,000 clones, around 93% of them singletons. Sequencing was performed on peripheral blood, taken 28 days after the second AZD1222 dose. The receptors were sampled from an adult who received the AZD1222 COVID-19 vaccine.

The gene calls are TRBV2 and TRBJ1-5, with a possible D match to TRBD1 (5 bases). With 3 bases removed from V and 1 base from J, the gap between germline ends came to 10 bases. In germline, CDR1 is SNHLY, CDR2 FYNNEI. The CDR3 runs to 15 residues. This CDR3 reads CASSDWQGSNQPQHF. Here the CDR3 DNA reads TGTGCCAGCAGTGATTGGCAGGGAAGCAATCAGCCCCAGCATTTT.

The chain recombines TRBV28 with TRBJ2-7, with D maybe TRBD1 (5 bases). This CDR3 is 18 amino acids long. Germline V lookup: CDR1 MDHEN, CDR2 SYDVKM. The V end lost 6 bases, the J end lost 0 bases, and 24 bases lay between the germline ends. CDR3 sequence reads: CASSRGRNRFQASYEQYF. CDR3 nucleotides: TGTGCCAGCAGCCGAGGCCGCAACAGGTTCCAAGCCTCCTACGAGCAGTACTTC.

The CDR3 spells CASSLERRPQHF. DNA of the CDR3: TGTGCCAGCAGTCTCGAGAGGCGACCCCAGCATTTT. The chain has TRBV28 and TRBJ1-5; no clear D gene. V lost 5 bases and J 10 bases, leaving 12 bases between the germline ends. Germline loops: CDR1 MDHEN, CDR2 SYDVKM. This CDR3 has 12 amino acids.

This chain connects TRBV11-3 to TRBJ1-3; 7 bases map to TRBD1. The CDR3 loop spans 16 amino acids. Germline loops: CDR1 SGHNT, CDR2 YENEEA. V was pared by 4 bases and J by 2 bases, with 8 bases of the junction left unmatched. The CDR3 here is CASSSGRDSAGNTIYF. As DNA, the CDR3 is TGTGCCAGCAGCTCAGGACGGGACAGTGCTGGAAACACCATATATTTT.

The chain has TRBV28 and TRBJ2-3; no clear D. Between the trimmed V and J ends, which lost 3 bases and 1 base, there was a span of 11 bases. The V gene's germline CDR1 is MDHEN and CDR2 SYDVKM. This CDR3 spans 15 amino acids. The CDR3 DNA follows: TGTGCCAGCAGTTTTAGCTTTACTCGCACAGATACGCAGTATTTT. It translates to CASSFSFTRTDTQYF. Variable domain in full (rest from reference TRBV28 and TRBJ2-3): DVKVTQSSRYLVKRTGEKVFLECVQDMDHENMFWYRQDPGLGLRLIYFSYDVKMKEKGDIPEGYSVSREKKERFSLILESASTNQTSMYLCASSFSFTRTDTQYFGPGTRLTVL.

The genes are TRBV6-2 or TRBV6-3 and TRBJ1-5; D not certain. Germline CDR1 and CDR2: MNHEY and SVGEGT. The CDR3 sequence is 15 residues long. V gave up 2 bases and J gave up 4 bases, with 12 bases separating them. The chain's CDR3 is CASSYGRIGNQPQHF. In DNA, the CDR3 is TGTGCCAGCAGTTACGGGAGGATTGGAAATCAGCCCCAGCATTTT.

The chain links TRBV2 to TRBJ1-2; D gene uncertain. The germline V gene has CDR1 SNHLY and CDR2 FYNNEI. Trimming shortened V by 2 bases and J by 4 bases, and 2 bases separated the two germline ends. The CDR3 runs to 11 residues. CDR3 in DNA: TGTGCCAGCAGTGAACCCTATGGCTACACCTTC. Its protein is CASSEPYGYTF.

This chain joins TRBV7-9 and TRBJ2-7; maybe TRBD1 (5 bases). V lost 4 bases, J lost 0 bases, and 10 bases lay in between. The germline CDR1 and CDR2 sequences are SEHNR and FQNEAQ (reference sequence). The CDR3 is 14 residues long. CDR3 sequence reads: CASSSQGVSYEQYF. CDR3 DNA sequence: TGTGCCAGCAGCTCCCAGGGCGTCTCCTACGAGCAGTACTTC.